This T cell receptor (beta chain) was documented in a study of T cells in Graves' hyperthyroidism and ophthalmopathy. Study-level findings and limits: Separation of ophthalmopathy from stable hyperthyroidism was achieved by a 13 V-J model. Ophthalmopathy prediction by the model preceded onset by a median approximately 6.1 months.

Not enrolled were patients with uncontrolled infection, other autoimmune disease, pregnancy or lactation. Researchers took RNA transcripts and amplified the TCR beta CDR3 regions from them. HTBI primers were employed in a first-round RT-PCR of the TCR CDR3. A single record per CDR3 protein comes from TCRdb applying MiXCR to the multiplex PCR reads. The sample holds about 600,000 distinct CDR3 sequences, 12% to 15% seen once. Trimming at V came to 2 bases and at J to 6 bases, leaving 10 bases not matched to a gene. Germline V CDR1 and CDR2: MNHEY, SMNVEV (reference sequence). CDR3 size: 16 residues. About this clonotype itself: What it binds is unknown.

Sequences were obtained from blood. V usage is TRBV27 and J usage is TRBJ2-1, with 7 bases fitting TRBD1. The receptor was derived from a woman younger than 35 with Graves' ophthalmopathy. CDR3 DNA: TGTGCCAGCAGTTTACCCCATTTAGGGGGCCTCAATGAGCAGTTCTTC. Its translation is CASSLPHLGGLNEQFF.